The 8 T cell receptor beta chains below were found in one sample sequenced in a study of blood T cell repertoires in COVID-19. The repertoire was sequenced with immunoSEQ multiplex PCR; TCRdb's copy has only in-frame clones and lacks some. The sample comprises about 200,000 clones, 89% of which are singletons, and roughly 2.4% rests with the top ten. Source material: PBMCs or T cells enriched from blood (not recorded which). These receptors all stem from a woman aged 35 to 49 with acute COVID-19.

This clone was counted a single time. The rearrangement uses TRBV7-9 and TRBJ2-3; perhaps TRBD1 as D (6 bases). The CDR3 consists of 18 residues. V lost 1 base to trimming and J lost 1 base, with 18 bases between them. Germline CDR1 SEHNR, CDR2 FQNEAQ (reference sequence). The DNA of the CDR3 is TGTGCCAGCAGCTTAGGGAGGCTTGGGGGCCATGGCACAGATACGCAGTATTTT. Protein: CASSLGRLGGHGTDTQYF.

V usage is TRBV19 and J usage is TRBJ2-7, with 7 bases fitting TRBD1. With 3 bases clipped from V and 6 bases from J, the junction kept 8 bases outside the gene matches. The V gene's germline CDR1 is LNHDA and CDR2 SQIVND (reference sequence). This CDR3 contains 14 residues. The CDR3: CASSIGDSLFEQYF. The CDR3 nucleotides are TGTGCCAGTAGTATTGGGGACAGCCTCTTCGAGCAGTACTTC. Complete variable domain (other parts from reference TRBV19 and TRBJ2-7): DGGITQSPKYLFRKEGQNVTLSCEQNLNHDAMYWYRQDPGQGLRLIYYSQIVNDFQKGDIAEGYSVSREKKESFPLTVTSAQKNPTAFYLCASSIGDSLFEQYFGPGTRLTVT.

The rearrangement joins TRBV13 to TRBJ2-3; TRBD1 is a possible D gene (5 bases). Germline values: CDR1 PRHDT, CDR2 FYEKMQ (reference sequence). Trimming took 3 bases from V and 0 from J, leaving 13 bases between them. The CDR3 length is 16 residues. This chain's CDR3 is CASSFLLDRSTDTQYF. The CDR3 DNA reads TGTGCCAGCAGCTTCTTACTCGACAGAAGCACAGATACGCAGTATTTT.

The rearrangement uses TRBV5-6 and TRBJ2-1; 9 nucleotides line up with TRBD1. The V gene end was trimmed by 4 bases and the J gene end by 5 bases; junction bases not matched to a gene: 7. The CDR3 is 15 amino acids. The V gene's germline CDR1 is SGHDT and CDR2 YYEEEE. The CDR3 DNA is TGTGCCAGCAGCAGCACCGGGACAGGGAACAATGAGCAGTTCTTC. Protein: CASSSTGTGNNEQFF.

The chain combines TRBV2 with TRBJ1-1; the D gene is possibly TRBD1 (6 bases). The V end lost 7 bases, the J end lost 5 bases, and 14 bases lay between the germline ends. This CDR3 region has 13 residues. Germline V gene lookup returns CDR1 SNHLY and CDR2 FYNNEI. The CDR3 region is CASTLQGGTEAFF. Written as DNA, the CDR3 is TGTGCCAGCACCCTACAGGGTGGGACTGAAGCTTTCTTT.

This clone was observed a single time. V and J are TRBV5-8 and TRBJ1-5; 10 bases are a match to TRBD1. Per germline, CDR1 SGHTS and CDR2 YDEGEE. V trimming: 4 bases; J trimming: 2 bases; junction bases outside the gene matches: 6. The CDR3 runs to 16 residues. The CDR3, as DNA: TGTGCCAGCAGCCGGGACAGGGGAACGGGCAATCAGCCCCAGCATTTT. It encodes CASSRDRGTGNQPQHF.

CDR3 coding DNA: TGTGCCTGGCGACGGACAGGGGTCACAGATACGCAGTATTTT. Protein product: CAWRRTGVTDTQYF. This chain joins TRBV30 and TRBJ2-3; 9 bases are a match to TRBD1. CDR3 length equals 14 residues. The germline CDR1 and CDR2 sequences are GTSNPN and SVGIG (reference sequence). Losses at the gene ends were 5 bases for V and 2 bases for J; bases not matched to a gene: 5. Filled out from reference TRBV30 and TRBJ2-3, the complete variable domain reads SQTIHQWPATLVQPVGSPLSLECTVEGTSNPNLYWYRQAAGRGLQLLFYSVGIGQISSEVPQNLSASRPQDRQFILSSKKLLLSDSGFYLCAWRRTGVTDTQYFGPGTRLTVL.

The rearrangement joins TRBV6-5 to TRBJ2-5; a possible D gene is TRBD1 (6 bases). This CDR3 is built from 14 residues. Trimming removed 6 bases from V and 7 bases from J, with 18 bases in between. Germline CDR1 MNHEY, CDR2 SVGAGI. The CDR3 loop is CASSDPGALGTQYF. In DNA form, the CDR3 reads TGTGCCAGCAGCGATCCAGGGGCCCTAGGGACCCAGTACTTC.